The entry below gives a single TCR beta chain sequence along with its context. Antigen specificity is unknown. Libraries were prepared by immunoSEQ multiplex PCR; TCRdb keeps only in-frame clonotypes and omits some of them. This sample has 35,000 to 45,000 clones, with 80% to 90% found just once. Time point given: week 35, safety follow-up. The investigators gave 300 ug of mutant IDH1 20-mer peptide in each vaccine dose, together with topical imiquimod. Patients were given eight vaccinations, scheduled in weeks 1, 3, 5, 7, 11, 15, 19 and 23. The source of the sample is a study of a mutant IDH1 vaccine in newly diagnosed glioma. Study-level information: Averaging 40.4 years of age, treated patients were around 60% male and approximately 40% female. Visit V12 was scheduled at week 35 and visit V13 at week 47. Earlier treatment was radiotherapy, temozolomide, or both, with most getting both.

This CDR3 comprises 17 residues. V was pared by 3 bases and J by 0 bases, with 14 bases between. Germline CDR1 LNHDA, CDR2 SQIVND (reference sequence). Sample: PBMCs, taken from a glioma patient whose treatment included an IDH1 peptide vaccine. The source is a man between 40 and 49 years old with glioma. The V gene is TRBV19, the J gene TRBJ1-4; D is unresolved. CDR3: CASSISRNAATNEKLFF. In DNA form, the CDR3 reads TGTGCCAGTAGTATCTCGCGGAATGCTGCAACTAATGAAAAACTGTTTTTT.